Each of the 25 T cell receptor beta chains below was sequenced from the same sample in a study of blood T cell repertoires in COVID-19. Sequenced by immunoSEQ multiplex PCR; TCRdb stores in-frame clones only, minus some. The repertoire holds 140,000 to 150,000 clones, about 80% seen once, with around 3.8% in the top ten. The specimen sequenced was peripheral blood. These TCRs come from a man between 65 and 80 years old who had recovered from COVID-19.

This clone has a single count. The genes are TRBV19 and TRBJ2-7; the D gene is possibly TRBD2 (6 bases). This CDR3 contains 15 residues. Trimming cost V 1 base and J 3 bases, with 13 bases left between them. The germline CDR1 and CDR2 sequences are LNHDA and SQIVND (reference sequence). The CDR3 nucleotides are TGTGCCAGTAGTATAGTACTAGCCACAATCTACGAGCAGTACTTC. It encodes CASSIVLATIYEQYF. Full variable domain (rest looked up from reference TRBV19 and TRBJ2-7): DGGITQSPKYLFRKEGQNVTLSCEQNLNHDAMYWYRQDPGQGLRLIYYSQIVNDFQKGDIAEGYSVSREKKESFPLTVTSAQKNPTAFYLCASSIVLATIYEQYFGPGTRLTVT.

The rearrangement joins TRBV27 to TRBJ1-1, with 8 bases lining up with TRBD1. CDR1 and CDR2 from the germline V gene are MNHEY and SMNVEV (reference sequence). The CDR3 covers 15 residues. After removal of 5 bases from V and 4 bases from J, the junction contained 9 bases not matched to a gene. The DNA for the CDR3 is TGTGCCAGCAGTCCTGGACAGGGCGGAGGCACTGAAGCTTTCTTT. Amino acids: CASSPGQGGGTEAFF.

The genes are TRBV5-1 and TRBJ2-7, with TRBD1 matching 7 bases. Trimming at V came to 3 bases and at J to 1 base, leaving 4 bases not matched to a gene. Germline V CDR1 and CDR2: SGHRS, YFSETQ. The CDR3 loop spans 14 amino acids. CDR3 sequence reads: CASSWGTESYEQYF. DNA for the CDR3: TGCGCCAGCAGCTGGGGGACAGAGTCCTACGAGCAGTACTTC. The complete variable domain, with remaining parts taken from reference TRBV5-1 and TRBJ2-7, reads KAGVTQTPRYLIKTRGQQVTLSCSPISGHRSVSWYQQTPGQGLQFLFEYFSETQRNKGNFPGRFSGRQFSNSRSEMNVSTLELGDSALYLCASSWGTESYEQYFGPGTRLTVT.

The chain links TRBV24-1 to TRBJ2-3, with 10 positions matching TRBD2. Germline CDR1 is KGHDR and CDR2 is SFDVKD. V lost 3 bases, J lost 6 bases, and 8 bases stayed unmatched. This CDR3 contains 16 residues. CDR3 loop: CATSDRGAGGPDTQYF. CDR3 DNA: TGTGCCACCAGTGATCGAGGAGCGGGAGGGCCTGATACGCAGTATTTT.

The chain carries TRBV2 and TRBJ2-3, with D tentatively TRBD1 (6 bases). V lost 7 bases, J lost 0 bases, and 11 bases lay in between. Germline assignment: CDR1 SNHLY and CDR2 FYNNEI. The CDR3 sequence is 14 residues long. CDR3: CASTATGSTDTQYF. Here the CDR3 DNA reads TGTGCCAGCACCGCGACAGGTAGCACAGATACGCAGTATTTT.

This rearrangement joins TRBV7-9 to TRBJ2-3, with TRBD2 matching 7 bases. This CDR3 is built from 14 residues. Germline CDR1 SEHNR, CDR2 FQNEAQ (reference sequence). The V and J ends lost 5 bases and 3 bases, in that order; junction bases with no gene match: 5. CDR3 bases: TGTGCCAGCAGCCCCGGGCGGGGGACAGATACGCAGTATTTT. It codes for CASSPGRGTDTQYF.

V and J are TRBV12-3 or TRBV12-4 and TRBJ2-2; TRBD1 agrees at 7 bases. This CDR3 is 13 amino acids long. J lost 5 bases, V lost 3 bases, and 0 bases had no gene match. The CDR3 sequence is CASSFRGTGELFF. DNA for the CDR3: TGTGCCAGCAGTTTCAGGGGGACCGGGGAGCTGTTTTTT.

J is TRBJ2-1 and V is TRBV20-1; TRBD2 aligns across 7 bases. The trim removed 3 bases at V and 6 bases at J, leaving 8 bases unmatched. The germline V gene has CDR1 DFQATT and CDR2 SNEGSKA (reference sequence). This CDR3 region has 14 residues. The CDR3 is CSASPPGGSNEQFF. The CDR3 DNA reads as TGCAGTGCTAGTCCCCCGGGAGGAAGCAATGAGCAGTTCTTC.

The chain employs TRBV11-2 and TRBJ2-1; 8 bases match TRBD2. J gave up 4 bases and V 0 bases, and 14 bases lay outside the gene matches. The germline CDR1 and CDR2 sequences are SGHAT and FQNNGV. The CDR3 has 19 residues. The CDR3 sequence is CASSLDYGLAGRQYNEQFF. The DNA of the CDR3 is TGTGCCAGCAGCTTAGATTATGGGTTAGCGGGGCGCCAGTACAATGAGCAGTTCTTC.

This chain uses TRBV11-2 with TRBJ2-7; 7 bases are a match to TRBD2. V dropped 5 bases and J dropped 6; count of bases not matched to a gene: 13. The CDR3 totals 15 residues. The V gene's germline CDR1 is SGHAT and CDR2 FQNNGV. As DNA, the CDR3 is TGTGCCAGCAGCGATCCTTCCGGGGGGTTGGCCGAGCAGTACTTC. Protein product: CASSDPSGGLAEQYF.

This chain uses TRBV25-1 with TRBJ2-2; possible D gene TRBD1, 6 bases. V lost 9 bases, J lost 4 bases, and 27 bases lay in between. Per germline, CDR1 MGHDK and CDR2 SYGVNS. This CDR3 has 18 residues. In DNA form, the CDR3 reads TGTGCCAGGACCATTACGCGACAGGATTCGCGGAGCACCGGGGAGCTGTTTTTT. Translated: CARTITRQDSRSTGELFF.

The gene calls are TRBV6-5 and TRBJ2-7; possible D gene TRBD1, 5 bases. CDR1 is MNHEY and CDR2 is SVGAGI in the germline V gene. This CDR3 has 12 amino acids. Trimming removed 6 bases at V and 1 base at J, with 7 bases between. CDR3: CASRTVSYEQYF. CDR3 nucleotides: TGTGCCAGCAGGACAGTATCCTACGAGCAGTACTTC.

The rearrangement links TRBV16 to TRBJ1-5, with D unclear. The germline V and J ends were trimmed by 2 bases and 9 bases, with 14 bases remaining between them. This CDR3 region has 14 residues. Per germline, CDR1 KGHSY and CDR2 FQNENV. The CDR3 nucleotides are TGTGCCAGCAGCCAAACTAACAATTTAGGGCCCCAGCATTTT. It specifies CASSQTNNLGPQHF.

J is TRBJ1-2 and V is TRBV7-9; 9 bases map to TRBD1. The ends lost 7 bases at V and 8 bases at J; junction bases unmatched: 14. The CDR3 totals 15 residues. From germline, CDR1 is SEHNR and CDR2 FQNEAQ (reference sequence). The CDR3 protein is CASTPIQGANGGYTF. The CDR3 DNA reads as TGTGCCAGCACCCCGATACAGGGGGCGAACGGGGGCTACACCTTC.

The V call is TRBV27, the J call TRBJ2-3; the match to TRBD2 covers 7 bases. V was clipped by 5 bases and J by 4 bases; unmatched bases: 12. Germline V gene lookup returns CDR1 MNHEY and CDR2 SMNVEV (reference sequence). CDR3 size: 16 residues. CDR3 sequence: CASSPIAGARADTQYF. The DNA of the CDR3 is TGTGCCAGCAGTCCCATAGCGGGCGCTAGGGCAGATACGCAGTATTTT.

The chain is built from TRBV19 and TRBJ2-3; D may be TRBD2 (5 bases). The CDR3 contains 15 residues. The V gene's germline CDR1 is LNHDA and CDR2 SQIVND (reference sequence). V was pared by 1 base and J by 0 bases, with 8 bases between. DNA of the CDR3: TGTGCCAGTAGTATAGGGCTAGCAAGCACAGATACGCAGTATTTT. Its translation is CASSIGLASTDTQYF.

The chain carries TRBV7-2 and TRBJ2-3; TRBD2 agrees at 9 bases. Germline CDR1 and CDR2: SGHTA and FQGNSA. This CDR3 comprises 14 residues. Germline trimming cut 3 bases from V and 5 bases from J; bases unmatched to any gene: 3. As DNA, the CDR3 is TGTGCCAGCAGCTTCCTAGCGGGATTAGATACGCAGTATTTT. This sequence encodes CASSFLAGLDTQYF.

This clone has at least ten counts. Other DNA sequences in the sample encode the same CDR3. The chain carries TRBV5-1 and TRBJ2-5; D gene unclear. Germline V gene sequence: CDR1 SGHRS, CDR2 YFSETQ. There are 14 residues in the CDR3. Trimming removed 0 bases from V and 1 base from J, with 7 bases in between. The CDR3 nucleotides read TGCGCCAGCAGCTTGGTAGCCTCCCAAGAGACCCAGTACTTC. Protein: CASSLVASQETQYF.

The rearrangement uses TRBV11-2 and TRBJ2-7, with TRBD2 as a possible D gene (5 bases). Germline V gene sequence: CDR1 SGHAT, CDR2 FQNNGV. V lost 4 bases, J lost 7 bases, and 17 bases lay in between. CDR3 length: 14 amino acids. This chain's CDR3 is CASSSTRVEGEQYF. CDR3 nucleotide sequence: TGTGCCAGCAGCTCCACGCGGGTAGAAGGGGAGCAGTACTTC.

The CDR3 DNA reads as TGTGCCAGCAGTGTGGCAAGCGGGAGAGCGGAGAACACCGGGGAGCTGTTTTTT. Translation gives CASSVASGRAENTGELFF. The J gene is TRBJ2-2, the V gene TRBV2, with TRBD2 matching over 8 bases. CDR1 and CDR2 from the germline V gene are SNHLY and FYNNEI. V dropped 4 bases and J dropped 1; count of bases not matched to a gene: 11. CDR3 length: 18 amino acids.

This rearrangement joins TRBV5-1 to TRBJ2-5, with D possibly being TRBD2 (5 bases). Between the trimmed V and J ends, which lost 3 bases and 0 bases, there was a span of 12 bases. Germline V gene data show CDR1 as SGHRS and CDR2 as YFSETQ. This CDR3 spans 15 amino acids. The CDR3 reads CASSSPARDQETQYF. In DNA form, the CDR3 reads TGCGCCAGCAGCTCCCCTGCGCGGGACCAAGAGACCCAGTACTTC.

V gene TRBV12-3 or TRBV12-4 combines with J gene TRBJ1-2; no reliable D call. The ends were cut back, 5 bases at V and 5 bases at J, with 6 bases in the middle. The CDR3 consists of 11 residues. The CDR3 bases are TGTGCCAGCAGTAAGCGGTATGGCTACACCTTC. Amino acid sequence: CASSKRYGYTF.

CDR3 sequence (DNA): TGTGCCAGCAGGAGGGGACAGGAGGGTGGCTACACCTTC. Protein sequence: CASRRGQEGGYTF. V is TRBV6-5 and J is TRBJ1-2; TRBD1 matches at 8 bases. Germline V CDR1 and CDR2: MNHEY, SVGAGI. Trimming removed 6 bases from V and 7 bases from J; junction bases left unmatched: 7. The length of the CDR3 is 13 residues.

The chain uses TRBV6-5 and TRBJ2-4, with 10 bases identical to TRBD1. In germline, CDR1 is MNHEY, CDR2 SVGAGI. V was pared by 5 bases and J by 7 bases, with 5 bases of the junction left unmatched. The CDR3 contains 14 residues. The CDR3 loop reads CASSPGTGVNIQYF. CDR3 nucleotide sequence: TGTGCCAGCAGTCCCGGGACAGGGGTTAACATTCAGTACTTC.

The rearrangement links TRBV29-1 to TRBJ2-3; D perhaps matches TRBD1 (6 bases). V dropped 7 bases and J dropped 0 bases, with 8 bases sitting between them. The CDR3 length is 12 residues. The germline V gene encodes CDR1 SQVTM and CDR2 ANQGSEA. CDR3 sequence reads: CSADSSTDTQYF. The CDR3 coding sequence is TGCAGCGCGGACAGCAGCACAGATACGCAGTATTTT.